This TCR beta chain was observed in a study of T cells in Graves' hyperthyroidism and ophthalmopathy. Notes on the study in general: Most thyroid clonotypes expanded above 0.001 were also detected in blood. A model of 13 V-J features distinguished ophthalmopathy from stable hyperthyroidism.

This clonotype turned up a few times. What it recognizes is unknown. RNA transcripts were the template for amplifying TCR beta CDR3 regions. Carried out on the TCR CDR3, a first-round RT-PCR used the HTBI primer set. TCRdb re-analysed the multiplex PCR reads in MiXCR, keeping a single row per CDR3 protein. The sample yields about 570,000 distinct CDR3 sequences, just over 45% seen once. This CDR3 spans 15 amino acids. The germline V gene encodes CDR1 LNHNV and CDR2 YYDKDF (reference sequence). Patients with uncontrolled infections, other autoimmune diseases, pregnancy or lactation were excluded. Diagnosis relied on clinical symptoms, serum thyroxine and TRAb, thyroid ultrasound and orbital computed tomography.

Sequencing was carried out using peripheral blood or thyroid tissue (not recorded which). The origin of this receptor is an adult woman with Graves' disease, either hyperthyroidism or ophthalmopathy (not recorded which). The V gene is TRBV15, the J gene TRBJ2-5, with 9 bases fitting TRBD1. The J call may be mistaken, given a closer DNA end match to TRBJ2-7. This CDR3 reads CATSRETGGGYEQYF. The CDR3, as DNA: TGTGCCACCAGCAGAGAGACAGGGGGAGGCTACGAGCAGTACTTC.